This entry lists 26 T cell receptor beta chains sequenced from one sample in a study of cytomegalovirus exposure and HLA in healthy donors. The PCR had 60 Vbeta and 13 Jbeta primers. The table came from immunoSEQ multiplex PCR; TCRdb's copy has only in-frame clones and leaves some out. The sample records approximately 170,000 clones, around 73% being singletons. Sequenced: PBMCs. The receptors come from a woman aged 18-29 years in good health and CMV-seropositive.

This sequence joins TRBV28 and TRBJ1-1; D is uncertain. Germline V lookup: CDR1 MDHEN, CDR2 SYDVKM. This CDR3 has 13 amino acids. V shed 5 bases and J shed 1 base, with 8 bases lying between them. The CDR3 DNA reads TGTGCCAGCAGTCTCCGCAGGAACACTGAAGCTTTCTTT. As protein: CASSLRRNTEAFF.

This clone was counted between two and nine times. CDR3 sequence reads: CASSGAGSRTYEQYF. In nucleotides, the CDR3 is TGTGCCAGCAGCGGAGCGGGCAGCCGGACCTACGAGCAGTACTTC. The J gene is TRBJ2-7, the V gene TRBV6-1; D possibly corresponds to TRBD2 (6 bases). The CDR3 extends over 15 amino acids. The germline V gene encodes CDR1 MNHNS and CDR2 SASEGT. Trimming pared 6 bases from V and 2 bases from J, leaving 17 bases between.

The CDR3 here is CASARKTGNQPQHF. DNA of the CDR3: TGTGCCAGCGCTCGAAAAACTGGCAATCAGCCCCAGCATTTT. The chain employs TRBV6-5 and TRBJ1-5; D unclear. The CDR3 sequence is 14 residues long. Germline lookup yields CDR1 MNHEY and CDR2 SVGAGI. V was pared by 8 bases and J by 2 bases, with 13 bases between.

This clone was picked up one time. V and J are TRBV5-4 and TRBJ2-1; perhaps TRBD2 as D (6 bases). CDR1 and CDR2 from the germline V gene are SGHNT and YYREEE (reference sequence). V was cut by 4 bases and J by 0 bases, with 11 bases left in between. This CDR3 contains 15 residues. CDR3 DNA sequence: TGTGCCAGCAGCGGAGCGGGTTCCTCCTACAATGAGCAGTTCTTC. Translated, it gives CASSGAGSSYNEQFF.

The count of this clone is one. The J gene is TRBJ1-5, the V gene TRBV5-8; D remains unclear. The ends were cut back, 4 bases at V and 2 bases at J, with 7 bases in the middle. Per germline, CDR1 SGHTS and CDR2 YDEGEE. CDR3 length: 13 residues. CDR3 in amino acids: CASSQARNQPQHF. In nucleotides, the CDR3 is TGTGCCAGCAGCCAAGCCCGCAATCAGCCCCAGCATTTT.

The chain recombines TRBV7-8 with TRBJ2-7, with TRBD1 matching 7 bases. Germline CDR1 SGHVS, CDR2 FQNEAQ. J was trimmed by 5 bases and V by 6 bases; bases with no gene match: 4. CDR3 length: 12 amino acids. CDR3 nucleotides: TGTGCCAGCAGGGGACAGTTCGACGAGCAGTACTTC. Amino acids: CASRGQFDEQYF.

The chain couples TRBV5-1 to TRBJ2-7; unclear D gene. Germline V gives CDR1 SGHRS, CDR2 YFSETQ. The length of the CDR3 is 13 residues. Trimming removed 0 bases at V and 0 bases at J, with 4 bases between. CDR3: CASSLASSYEQYF. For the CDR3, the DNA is TGCGCCAGCAGCTTGGCCAGCTCCTACGAGCAGTACTTC.

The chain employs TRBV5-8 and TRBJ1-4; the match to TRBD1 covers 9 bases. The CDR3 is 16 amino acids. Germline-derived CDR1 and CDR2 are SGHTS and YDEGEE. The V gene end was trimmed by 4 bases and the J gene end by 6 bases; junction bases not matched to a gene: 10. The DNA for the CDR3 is TGTGCCAGCAGCGCAACACAGGGGGCATTTGATGAAAAACTGTTTTTT. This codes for CASSATQGAFDEKLFF.

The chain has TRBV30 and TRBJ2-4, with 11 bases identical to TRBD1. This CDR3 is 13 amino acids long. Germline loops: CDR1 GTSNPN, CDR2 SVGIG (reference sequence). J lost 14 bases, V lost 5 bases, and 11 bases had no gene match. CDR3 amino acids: CAWSSGTGGGEYF. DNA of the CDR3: TGTGCCTGGTCCTCCGGGACAGGGGGGGGCGAGTACTTC.

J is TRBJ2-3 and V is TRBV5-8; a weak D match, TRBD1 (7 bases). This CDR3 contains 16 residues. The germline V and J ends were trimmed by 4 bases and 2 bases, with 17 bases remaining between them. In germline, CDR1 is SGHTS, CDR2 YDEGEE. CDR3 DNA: TGTGCCAGCAGCGCCAGGGGGAGGTCGGACACAGATACGCAGTATTTT. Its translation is CASSARGRSDTDTQYF.

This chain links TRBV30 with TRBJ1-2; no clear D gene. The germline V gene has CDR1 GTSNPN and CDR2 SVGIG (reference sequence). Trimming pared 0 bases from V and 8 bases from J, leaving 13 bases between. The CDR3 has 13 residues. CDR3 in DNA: TGTGCCTGGAGTGTTTCCAGTGGAGCGGGCTACACCTTC. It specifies CAWSVSSGAGYTF. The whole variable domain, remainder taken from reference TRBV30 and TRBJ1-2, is SQTIHQWPATLVQPVGSPLSLECTVEGTSNPNLYWYRQAAGRGLQLLFYSVGIGQISSEVPQNLSASRPQDRQFILSSKKLLLSDSGFYLCAWSVSSGAGYTFGSGTRLTVV.

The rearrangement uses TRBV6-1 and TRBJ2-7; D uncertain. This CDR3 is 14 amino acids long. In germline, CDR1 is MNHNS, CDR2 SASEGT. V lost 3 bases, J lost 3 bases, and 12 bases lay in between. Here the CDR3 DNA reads TGTGCCAGCAGTGATGCGGTCAGTTTCTACGAGCAGTACTTC. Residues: CASSDAVSFYEQYF.

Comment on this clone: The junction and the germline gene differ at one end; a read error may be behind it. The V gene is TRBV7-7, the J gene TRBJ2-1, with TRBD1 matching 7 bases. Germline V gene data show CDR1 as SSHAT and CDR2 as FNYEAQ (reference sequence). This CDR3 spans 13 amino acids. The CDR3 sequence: CASSSGTDNEQFF. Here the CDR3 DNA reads TGTGCTAGCAGCTCCGGGACAGACAATGAGCAGTTCTTC.

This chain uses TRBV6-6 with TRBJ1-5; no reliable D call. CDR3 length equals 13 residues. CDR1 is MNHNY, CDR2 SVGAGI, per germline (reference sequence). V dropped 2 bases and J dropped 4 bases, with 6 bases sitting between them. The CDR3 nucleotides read TGTGCCAGCAGTTACGGGCCAAATCAGCCCCAGCATTTT. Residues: CASSYGPNQPQHF.

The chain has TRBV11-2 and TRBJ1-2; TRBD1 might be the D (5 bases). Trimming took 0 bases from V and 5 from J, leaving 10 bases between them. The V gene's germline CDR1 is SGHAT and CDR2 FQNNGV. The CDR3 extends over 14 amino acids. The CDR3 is CASSLDGAYYGYTF. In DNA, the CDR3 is TGTGCCAGCAGCTTAGATGGGGCTTATTATGGCTACACCTTC.

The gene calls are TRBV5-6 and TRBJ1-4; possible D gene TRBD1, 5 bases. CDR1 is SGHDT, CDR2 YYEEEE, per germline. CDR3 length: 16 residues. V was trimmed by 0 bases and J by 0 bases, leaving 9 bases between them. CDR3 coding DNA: TGTGCCAGCAGCTTGGGACAGCTTGCAACTAATGAAAAACTGTTTTTT. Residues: CASSLGQLATNEKLFF. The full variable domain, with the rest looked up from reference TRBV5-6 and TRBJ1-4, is DAGVTQSPTHLIKTRGQQVTLRCSPKSGHDTVSWYQQALGQGPQFIFQYYEEEERQRGNFPDRFSGHQFPNYSSELNVNALLLGDSALYLCASSLGQLATNEKLFFGSGTQLSVL.

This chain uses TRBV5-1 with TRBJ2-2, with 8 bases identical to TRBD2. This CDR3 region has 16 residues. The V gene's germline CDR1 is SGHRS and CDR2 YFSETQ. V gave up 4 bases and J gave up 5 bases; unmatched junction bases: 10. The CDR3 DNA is TGCGCCAGCAGCCCCCCCGGGACTAGAAGGACCGGGGAGCTGTTTTTT. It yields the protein CASSPPGTRRTGELFF.

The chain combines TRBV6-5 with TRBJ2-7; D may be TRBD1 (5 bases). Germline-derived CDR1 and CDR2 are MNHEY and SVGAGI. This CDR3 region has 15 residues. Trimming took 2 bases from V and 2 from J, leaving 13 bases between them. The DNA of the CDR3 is TGTGCCAGCAGTTACGAAAAGACAGCTACCTACGAGCAGTACTTC. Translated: CASSYEKTATYEQYF.

This CDR3 is CASSYSNLASDTQYF. CDR3 coding DNA: TGTGCCAGCAGTTACTCGAATCTAGCATCAGATACGCAGTATTTT. V is TRBV6-5 and J is TRBJ2-3; D possibly corresponds to TRBD2 (5 bases). V was cut by 0 bases and J by 4 bases, with 11 bases left in between. The CDR3 is 15 amino acids. Germline-derived CDR1 and CDR2 are MNHEY and SVGAGI.

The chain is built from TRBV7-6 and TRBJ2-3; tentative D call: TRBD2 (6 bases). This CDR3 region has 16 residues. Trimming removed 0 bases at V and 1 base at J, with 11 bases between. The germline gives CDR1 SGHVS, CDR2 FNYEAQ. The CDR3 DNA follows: TGTGCCAGCAGCTTAGCGCGGGGTCGGGGCACAGATACGCAGTATTTT. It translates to CASSLARGRGTDTQYF.

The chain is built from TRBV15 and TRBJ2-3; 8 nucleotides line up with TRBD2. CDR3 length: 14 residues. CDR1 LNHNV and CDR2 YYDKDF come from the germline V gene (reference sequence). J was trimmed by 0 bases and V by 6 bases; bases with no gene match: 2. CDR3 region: CATSTSGSTDTQYF. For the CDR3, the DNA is TGTGCCACCAGTACTAGCGGCAGCACAGATACGCAGTATTTT.

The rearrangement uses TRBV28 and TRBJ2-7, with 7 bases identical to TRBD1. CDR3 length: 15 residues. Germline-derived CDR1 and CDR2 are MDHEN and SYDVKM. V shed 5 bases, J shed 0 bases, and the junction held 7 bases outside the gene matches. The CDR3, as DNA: TGTGCCAGCAGTCCGACAGGGCCCTCCTCCTACGAGCAGTACTTC. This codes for CASSPTGPSSYEQYF.

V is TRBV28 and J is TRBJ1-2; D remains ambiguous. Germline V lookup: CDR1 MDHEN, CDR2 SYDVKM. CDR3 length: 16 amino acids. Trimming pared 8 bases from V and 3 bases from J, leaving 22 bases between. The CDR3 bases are TGTGCCAGCCTTTCAGGCGAGTTTCTACTTGACTATGGCTACACCTTC. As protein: CASLSGEFLLDYGYTF.

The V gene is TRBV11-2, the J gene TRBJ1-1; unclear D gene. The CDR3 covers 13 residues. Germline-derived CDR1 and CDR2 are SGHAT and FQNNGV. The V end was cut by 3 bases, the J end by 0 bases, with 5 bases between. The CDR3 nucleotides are TGTGCCAGCAGCTTTGCAGTGAACACTGAAGCTTTCTTT. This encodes CASSFAVNTEAFF.

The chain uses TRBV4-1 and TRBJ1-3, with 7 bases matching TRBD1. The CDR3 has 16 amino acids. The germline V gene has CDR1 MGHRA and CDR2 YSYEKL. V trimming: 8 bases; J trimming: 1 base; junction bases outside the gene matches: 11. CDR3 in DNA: TGCGCCAGCGGACAGACAGGGACCTTTTCTGGAAACACCATATATTTT. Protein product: CASGQTGTFSGNTIYF.

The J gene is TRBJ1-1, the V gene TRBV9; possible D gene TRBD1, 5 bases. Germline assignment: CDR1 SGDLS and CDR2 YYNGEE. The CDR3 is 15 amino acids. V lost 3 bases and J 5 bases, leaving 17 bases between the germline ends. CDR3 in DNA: TGTGCCAGCAGCGAGGGGACCGGGGGATGGACTGAAGCTTTCTTT. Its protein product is CASSEGTGGWTEAFF.